This T cell receptor beta chain was sequenced in a study of CXCR3-negative and CXCR3-positive naive CD8 T cells. The study's findings and limits: TRB CDR3s of CXCR3-positive naive cells were more hydrophobic than those of CXCR3-negative naive cells.

Germline V CDR1 and CDR2: SGHTA, FQGNSA. The CDR3 has 15 residues. cDNA libraries for TRB were generated by 5' RACE incorporating UMI labels. Following a re-call of the 5' RACE reads, TCRdb has one entry per CDR3 protein and lacks DNA. The sample table includes more than 7,000 distinct CDR3 sequences. Subsets of CD8+ T cells were each sorted in triplicate at 250,000 to 350,000 cells apiece. Points on this clonotype: The antigen remains undetermined.

Sequencing input: naive CXCR3- CD8+ T cells from blood. Noted subset: CD45RO-CCR7+CD27+CD95- naive CD8+ T cells lacking CXCR3 (TNR3-). The source of this sequence is a human donor in good health. Some clones in this sample may be carry-over from other donors' samples. The chain employs TRBV7-2 and TRBJ2-3; the TCRdb D gene call, TRBD1, has no DNA to confirm it. Here the CDR3 reads CASKPSPASTDTQYF.